This entry lists 17 T cell receptor beta chains sequenced from one sample in a study of identifying expanded T cells in peripheral blood. TCRdb keeps only in-frame clones here, not all; method: immunoSEQ multiplex PCR. The table has 81,000 or so clones, 65% to 85% seen once. Material: blood. These TCRs come from a person between 18 and 75 years old in good health.

This clone was seen only a few times. The chain employs TRBV19 and TRBJ1-5; the D is unclear. Germline CDR1 is LNHDA and CDR2 is SQIVND (reference sequence). V gave up 9 bases and J gave up 3 bases, with 15 bases separating them. The CDR3 length is 14 residues. CDR3 protein: CASLGQQDNQPQHF. The CDR3 region has the DNA TGTGCCAGCCTAGGGCAGCAGGACAATCAGCCCCAGCATTTT.

This chain connects TRBV28 to TRBJ2-4; tentatively, D is TRBD1 (5 bases). The V gene's germline CDR1 is MDHEN and CDR2 SYDVKM. V lost 3 bases to trimming and J lost 9 bases, with 15 bases between them. This CDR3 comprises 14 residues. CDR3 coding DNA: TGTGCCAGCAGTTTGGAACCGGCTAGGGGCATTCAGTACTTC. It specifies CASSLEPARGIQYF.

This chain links TRBV11-2 with TRBJ2-3, with 9 nucleotides matching TRBD1. The V segment lost 7 bases and the J segment 4 bases; nucleotides outside the gene matches: 6. This CDR3 contains 14 residues. Germline CDR1 is SGHAT and CDR2 is FQNNGV. This CDR3 reads CASTRDRAADTQYF. CDR3 DNA: TGTGCCAGCACCCGGGACAGGGCTGCAGATACGCAGTATTTT.

This chain connects TRBV29-1 to TRBJ2-1; 12 bases map to TRBD2. Germline-derived CDR1 and CDR2 are SQVTM and ANQGSEA. The CDR3 is 16 residues long. V lost 1 base and J lost 6; bases outside the gene matches: 7. This chain's CDR3 is CSVEGLAGVVGNEQFF. CDR3 DNA: TGCAGCGTTGAAGGACTAGCGGGAGTGGTCGGCAATGAGCAGTTCTTC.

The rearrangement joins TRBV27 to TRBJ1-3; 8 bases are shared with TRBD1. V shed 5 bases, J shed 2 bases, and the junction held 5 bases outside the gene matches. Germline values: CDR1 MNHEY, CDR2 SMNVEV (reference sequence). The CDR3 loop spans 15 amino acids. The CDR3 region is CASSPGDRTGNTIYF. CDR3 sequence (DNA): TGTGCCAGCAGTCCGGGGGACAGGACTGGAAACACCATATATTTT.

The chain is built from TRBV14 and TRBJ2-7, with D perhaps given as TRBD1 or TRBD2 (5 bases each). CDR3 size: 13 residues. Trimming removed 0 bases from V and 3 bases from J, with 6 bases in between. CDR1 and CDR2 from the germline V gene are SGHDN and FVKESK. This CDR3 reads CASSQDGGYEQYF. The CDR3 nucleotides are TGTGCCAGCAGCCAAGATGGGGGCTACGAGCAGTACTTC. Full variable domain (missing parts from reference TRBV14 and TRBJ2-7): EAGVTQFPSHSVIEKGQTVTLRCDPISGHDNLYWYRRVMGKEIKFLLHFVKESKQDESGMPNNRFLAERTGGTYSTLKVQPAELEDSGVYFCASSQDGGYEQYFGPGTRLTVT.

V usage is TRBV4-1 and J usage is TRBJ1-5; D is unclear. Germline assignment: CDR1 MGHRA and CDR2 YSYEKL. Trimming pared 6 bases from V and 4 bases from J, leaving 10 bases between. The CDR3 is made up of 13 amino acids. The CDR3: CASSQSLNQPQHF. DNA for the CDR3: TGCGCCAGCAGTCAAAGTCTGAATCAGCCCCAGCATTTT.

The gene calls are TRBV6-5 and TRBJ1-2; maybe TRBD1 (6 bases). V was clipped by 3 bases and J by 2 bases, with 16 bases between them. The CDR3 sequence is 16 residues long. CDR1 is MNHEY and CDR2 is SVGAGI in the germline V gene. CDR3: CASSYIQGEANYGYTF. The CDR3 coding sequence is TGTGCCAGCAGTTATATACAGGGAGAGGCCAACTATGGCTACACCTTC.

V is TRBV27 and J is TRBJ2-2, with TRBD1 matching over 7 bases. Trimming at V came to 5 bases and at J to 2 bases, leaving 8 bases not matched to a gene. Germline assignment: CDR1 MNHEY and CDR2 SMNVEV (reference sequence). The CDR3 covers 16 residues. The CDR3 protein is CASSTPGTANTGELFF. The DNA of the CDR3 is TGTGCCAGCAGTACGCCCGGGACAGCCAACACCGGGGAGCTGTTTTTT.

J is TRBJ2-7 and V is TRBV28; D could derive from TRBD1 or TRBD2 (6 bases each). This CDR3 comprises 16 residues. Trimming cost V 6 bases and J 1 base, with 19 bases left between them. The germline V gene encodes CDR1 MDHEN and CDR2 SYDVKM. The CDR3 bases are TGTGCCAGCAGGGGGGGTGGGAGACAGGAGTCCTACGAGCAGTACTTC. The encoded protein is CASRGGGRQESYEQYF.

V usage is TRBV5-1 and J usage is TRBJ2-7; 8 positions match TRBD1. The CDR3 loop spans 15 amino acids. The V gene's germline CDR1 is SGHRS and CDR2 YFSETQ. The V and J ends lost 0 bases and 7 bases, in that order; junction bases with no gene match: 9. CDR3 bases: TGCGCCAGCAGCTTGGCTGAGGGTTGGACAGGGGAGCAGTACTTC. It encodes CASSLAEGWTGEQYF.

The chain is built from TRBV7-3 and TRBJ2-2; 10 positions agree with TRBD1. Germline CDR1 and CDR2: SGHTA and FQGTGA. This CDR3 is built from 16 residues. The V and J ends lost 1 base and 5 bases, in that order; junction bases with no gene match: 4. The CDR3 here is CASSLRGQGDTGELFF. The CDR3 DNA reads as TGTGCCAGCAGCTTAAGAGGACAGGGGGATACCGGGGAGCTGTTTTTT.

The chain has TRBV7-2 and TRBJ1-2; 7 positions agree with TRBD1. Germline-derived CDR1 and CDR2 are SGHTA and FQGNSA. After removal of 5 bases from V and 2 bases from J, the junction contained 5 bases not matched to a gene. CDR3 length equals 14 residues. The CDR3 sequence is CASSHLTGNYGYTF. DNA of the CDR3: TGTGCCAGCAGCCATCTGACAGGGAACTATGGCTACACCTTC.

The V gene is TRBV7-2, the J gene TRBJ1-5, with 12 bases matching TRBD1. Germline CDR1 and CDR2: SGHTA and FQGNSA. The J segment lost 2 bases and the V segment lost 2 bases, leaving 7 bases of the junction unmatched. The CDR3 is 18 residues long. In DNA form, the CDR3 reads TGTGCCAGCAGCTTATTTGGGACAGGGGGCTGGGGCAATCAGCCCCAGCATTTT. Encoded protein: CASSLFGTGGWGNQPQHF.

This chain links TRBV6-5 with TRBJ1-2, with 10 bases aligning to TRBD1. CDR1 and CDR2 from the germline V gene are MNHEY and SVGAGI. The CDR3 has 14 residues. J was trimmed by 8 bases and V by 6 bases; bases with no gene match: 9. CDR3 residues: CASRQTGTGVGYTF. CDR3 nucleotide sequence: TGTGCCAGCAGACAAACCGGGACAGGGGTAGGCTACACCTTC.

This chain links TRBV29-1 with TRBJ1-4; D gene uncertain. V dropped 4 bases and J dropped 5 bases, with 17 bases sitting between them. This CDR3 is built from 15 residues. Germline CDR1 and CDR2: SQVTM and ANQGSEA. This chain's CDR3 is CSVGSPDNGNEKLFF. CDR3 DNA sequence: TGCAGCGTTGGTTCCCCCGACAACGGGAATGAAAAACTGTTTTTT.

This chain uses TRBV7-2 with TRBJ2-3; 11 nucleotides agree with TRBD2. Germline CDR1 is SGHTA and CDR2 is FQGNSA. V dropped 3 bases and J dropped 2; count of bases not matched to a gene: 4. This CDR3 has 16 amino acids. The CDR3 reads CASSLLSGRATDTQYF. As DNA, the CDR3 is TGTGCCAGCAGCTTGCTTAGCGGGAGGGCCACAGATACGCAGTATTTT. The full variable domain, completed using reference TRBV7-2 and TRBJ2-3, is GAGVSQSPSNKVTEKGKDVELRCDPISGHTALYWYRQSLGQGLEFLIYFQGNSAPDKSGLPSDRFSAERTGGSVSTLTIQRTQQEDSAVYLCASSLLSGRATDTQYFGPGTRLTVL.